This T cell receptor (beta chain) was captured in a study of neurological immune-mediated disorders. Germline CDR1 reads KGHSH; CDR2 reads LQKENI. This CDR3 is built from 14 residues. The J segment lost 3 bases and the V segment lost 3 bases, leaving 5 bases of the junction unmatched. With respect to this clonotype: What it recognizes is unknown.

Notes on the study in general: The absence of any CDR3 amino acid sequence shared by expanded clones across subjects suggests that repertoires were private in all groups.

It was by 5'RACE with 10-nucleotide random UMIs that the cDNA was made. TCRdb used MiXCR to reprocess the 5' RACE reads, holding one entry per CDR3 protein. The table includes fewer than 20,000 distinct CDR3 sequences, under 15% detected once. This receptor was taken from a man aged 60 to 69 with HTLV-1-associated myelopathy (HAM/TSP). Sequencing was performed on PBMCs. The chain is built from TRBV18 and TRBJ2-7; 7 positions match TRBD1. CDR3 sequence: CASSPDRVRYEQYF. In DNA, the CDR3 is TGTGCCAGCTCACCTGACAGGGTCCGCTACGAGCAGTACTTC. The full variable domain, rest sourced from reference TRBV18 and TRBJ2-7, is NAGVMQNPRHLVRRRGQEARLRCSPMKGHSHVYWYRQLPEEGLKFMVYLQKENIIDESGMPKERFSAEFPKEGPSILRIQQVVRGDSAAYFCASSPDRVRYEQYFGPGTRLTVT.